The rows below give T cell receptor beta chains drawn from one sample of a study of early T cells in non-severe SARS-CoV-2 infection. TCRdb reprocessed the 5' RACE reads via MiXCR and lists one record per CDR3 protein. This sample carries nearly 45,000 distinct CDR3 sequences, around 10% of them seen once, and the ten largest clones take around a fifth. The sample taken for sequencing was whole blood. The receptors stem from an adult who was a healthcare worker with PCR-confirmed SARS-CoV-2 infection or an uninfected control (not recorded which). Each CDR3 is given with its conserved first and last residue. The order of the fields is CDR3 protein, CDR3 DNA, D gene, J gene, clone size, V gene. The D gene is left open where the match is weak. A clone size is listed for some rows: how often the clone was seen (once, few, many), or a class if it is expanded.

CDR3: CASSPGPSVNTQYF; DNA: TGTGCCAGCAGTCCGGGCCCTAGCGTTAATACGCAGTATTTT; D: -; J: TRBJ2-3; size: -; V: TRBV28
CDR3: CASSDRGASGGWDEQFF; DNA: TGTGCCAGCAGTGACAGAGGAGCGAGTGGAGGATGGGATGAGCAGTTCTTC; D: -; J: TRBJ2-1; size: few; V: TRBV6-1
CDR3: CASSFFSLSSTDTQYF; DNA: TGTGCCAGCAGCTTTTTTTCGTTATCTAGCACAGATACGCAGTATTTT; D: -; J: TRBJ2-3; size: many; V: TRBV7-9
CDR3: CASSVDPQGLAAEFF; DNA: TGTGCCAGCAGCGTAGATCCGCAGGGACTAGCGGCGGAGTTCTTC; D: TRBD2; J: TRBJ2-1; size: many; V: TRBV9
CDR3: CASSLVLGTNEKLFF; DNA: TGCGCCAGCAGCTTGGTTCTGGGGACTAATGAAAAACTGTTTTTT; D: -; J: TRBJ1-4; size: -; V: TRBV5-1
CDR3: CASRGFGTGANEQYF; DNA: TGTGCCAGCAGGGGGTTCGGGACAGGGGCTAACGAGCAGTACTTC; D: TRBD1; J: TRBJ2-7; size: -; V: TRBV6-5
CDR3: CASSPGRRIDQPQHF; DNA: TGTGCCAGCTCACCGGGACGGCGAATCGATCAGCCCCAGCATTTT; D: -; J: TRBJ1-5; size: many; V: TRBV18
CDR3: CASRMGLAGLPGELFF; DNA: TGTGCCAGCAGGATGGGACTAGCGGGACTACCCGGGGAGCTGTTTTTT; D: TRBD2; J: TRBJ2-2; size: many; V: TRBV7-9
CDR3: CAISEPPDHYEQYF; DNA: TGTGCCATCAGTGAGCCCCCCGACCACTACGAGCAGTACTTC; D: -; J: TRBJ2-7; size: -; V: TRBV10-3
CDR3: CASTGLAGSWQYF; DNA: TGTGCCAGCACCGGACTAGCGGGGAGCTGGCAGTATTTT; D: TRBD2; J: TRBJ2-3; size: many; V: TRBV2
CDR3: CASRSGDEVSEQYF; DNA: TGTGCCAGCAGGTCGGGAGACGAGGTTAGCGAGCAGTACTTC; D: -; J: TRBJ2-7; size: many; V: TRBV28
CDR3: CASSLFSLSSYNEQFF; DNA: TGTGCCAGCAGCTTATTCAGTCTTAGCTCCTACAATGAGCAGTTCTTC; D: -; J: TRBJ2-1; size: few; V: TRBV7-9
CDR3: CASSLKSGSYNEQFF; DNA: TGTGCCAGCAGCTTAAAAAGCGGATCCTACAATGAGCAGTTCTTC; D: -; J: TRBJ2-1; size: many; V: TRBV7-2
CDR3: CASHTFDREGNQPQHF; DNA: TGTGCCAGCCACACCTTCGACAGGGAGGGCAATCAGCCCCAGCATTTT; D: TRBD1; J: TRBJ1-5; size: -; V: TRBV6-2/TRBV6-3
CDR3: CASSYNRLHEQFF; DNA: TGTGCCAGCAGTTACAACAGGCTGCATGAGCAGTTCTTC; D: -; J: TRBJ2-1; size: few; V: TRBV6-2/TRBV6-3
CDR3: CASSPVAVSYEQYF; DNA: TGTGCCAGCAGTCCAGTAGCGGTCTCCTACGAGCAGTACTTC; D: -; J: TRBJ2-7; size: many; V: TRBV6-6
CDR3: CASEAGNEQYF; DNA: TGTGCCAGCGAAGCAGGGAACGAGCAGTACTTC; D: -; J: TRBJ2-7; size: many; V: TRBV28
CDR3: CASSPKDFHYEQYF; DNA: TGTGCCAGCTCACCAAAGGACTTCCACTACGAGCAGTACTTC; D: -; J: TRBJ2-7; size: many; V: TRBV18
CDR3: CASERGRVGTDTQYF; DNA: TGTGCCTCAGAGCGGGGTCGGGTAGGCACAGATACGCAGTATTTT; D: TRBD2; J: TRBJ2-3; size: many; V: TRBV7-8
CDR3: CASSPGQGRETQYF; DNA: TGTGCCAGCAGCCCAGGACAGGGGCGAGAGACCCAGTACTTC; D: TRBD1; J: TRBJ2-5; size: -; V: TRBV7-2
CDR3: CSANRLAGVNYEQYF; DNA: TGCAGTGCTAATCGGCTAGCGGGAGTGAACTACGAGCAGTACTTC; D: TRBD2; J: TRBJ2-7; size: many; V: TRBV20-1
CDR3: CATSRMLAGEAYEQYF; DNA: TGTGCCACCAGCAGGATGCTAGCGGGAGAAGCCTACGAGCAGTACTTC; D: TRBD2; J: TRBJ2-7; size: many; V: TRBV15
CDR3: CASSLVAGVREKLFF; DNA: TGCGCCAGCAGCTTGGTCGCAGGAGTTCGCGAAAAACTGTTTTTT; D: -; J: TRBJ1-4; size: many; V: TRBV5-1
CDR3: CATNNGTYPYEQYF; DNA: TGTGCCACCAACAACGGGACGTACCCCTACGAGCAGTACTTC; D: -; J: TRBJ2-7; size: -; V: TRBV12-3/TRBV12-4
CDR3: CASSLAAVPLQETQYF; DNA: TGTGCCAGCAGCTTAGCTGCAGTCCCCCTTCAAGAGACCCAGTACTTC; D: -; J: TRBJ2-5; size: many; V: TRBV7-9
CDR3: CSVLIDSYEQYF; DNA: TGCAGCGTCCTTATCGACAGCTACGAGCAGTACTTC; D: -; J: TRBJ2-7; size: few; V: TRBV29-1
CDR3: CASSFAGVRQPQHF; DNA: TGTGCCAGCAGCTTTGCAGGGGTTCGTCAGCCCCAGCATTTT; D: -; J: TRBJ1-5; size: few; V: TRBV5-6
CDR3: CASSFHRLGSTGELFF; DNA: TGTGCCAGCAGTTTCCATAGACTAGGGTCCACCGGGGAGCTGTTTTTT; D: -; J: TRBJ2-2; size: many; V: TRBV6-5
CDR3: CASSYETGDEQYF; DNA: TGTGCCAGCAGTTACGAGACAGGGGACGAGCAGTACTTC; D: TRBD1; J: TRBJ2-7; size: -; V: TRBV6-5
CDR3: CASSWEDRGNYGYTF; DNA: TGTGCCAGCAGCTGGGAGGACAGGGGGAACTATGGCTACACCTTC; D: TRBD1; J: TRBJ1-2; size: many; V: TRBV5-5
CDR3: CASSLFTDTGELFF; DNA: TGTGCCAGCAGCTTATTTACCGACACCGGGGAGCTGTTTTTT; D: -; J: TRBJ2-2; size: few; V: TRBV7-6
CDR3: CSVEGAGEQFF; DNA: TGCAGCGTTGAGGGTGCGGGAGAGCAGTTCTTC; D: -; J: TRBJ2-1; size: few; V: TRBV29-1
CDR3: CASSPRLAGGRGEQYF; DNA: TGTGCCAGCAGTCCGCGACTAGCGGGAGGGAGAGGGGAGCAGTACTTC; D: TRBD2; J: TRBJ2-7; size: many; V: TRBV28
CDR3: CASTTTGNYGYTF; DNA: TGTGCCAGTACCACGACAGGGAACTATGGCTACACCTTC; D: TRBD1; J: TRBJ1-2; size: many; V: TRBV19
CDR3: CASSLTGWADTQYF; DNA: TGTGCCAGTAGCCTGACAGGATGGGCAGATACGCAGTATTTT; D: -; J: TRBJ2-3; size: many; V: TRBV19
CDR3: CAIRGLAGATGELFF; DNA: TGTGCCATCAGGGGACTAGCGGGAGCCACCGGGGAGCTGTTTTTT; D: TRBD2; J: TRBJ2-2; size: many; V: TRBV10-3
CDR3: CASSPGTSGFTDTQYF; DNA: TGTGCCAGCAGCCCGGGGACTAGCGGATTCACAGATACGCAGTATTTT; D: TRBD2; J: TRBJ2-3; size: -; V: TRBV11-3
CDR3: CASSYGPLVGGETQYF; DNA: TGTGCCAGCAGTTATGGGCCCCTAGTAGGGGGTGAGACCCAGTACTTC; D: -; J: TRBJ2-5; size: many; V: TRBV6-6
CDR3: CASSYFGATNEKLFF; DNA: TGTGCCAGCAGTTATTTCGGTGCAACTAATGAAAAACTGTTTTTT; D: -; J: TRBJ1-4; size: -; V: TRBV6-6
CDR3: CASSFGPTGELFF; DNA: TGTGCCAGCAGTTTTGGTCCGACAGGGGAGCTGTTTTTT; D: -; J: TRBJ2-2; size: few; V: TRBV27
CDR3: CASSEGDSDTGELFF; DNA: TGTGCCAGCAGCGAGGGGGACAGTGACACCGGGGAGCTGTTTTTT; D: TRBD1; J: TRBJ2-2; size: few; V: TRBV5-4
CDR3: CASSPLVGTYEQYF; DNA: TGCGCCAGCAGCCCTTTAGTGGGGACCTACGAGCAGTACTTC; D: -; J: TRBJ2-7; size: few; V: TRBV5-1
CDR3: CASSSGQGNGELFF; DNA: TGTGCCAGCAGCTCCGGACAGGGTAACGGGGAGCTGTTTTTT; D: TRBD1; J: TRBJ2-2; size: few; V: TRBV5-4
CDR3: CAISQGDTKYNEQFF; DNA: TGTGCCATCAGCCAAGGTGACACCAAGTACAATGAGCAGTTCTTC; D: -; J: TRBJ2-1; size: -; V: TRBV3-1
CDR3: CASSPLLREGERDTQYF; DNA: TGTGCCAGCAGCCCCCTGTTGCGGGAGGGAGAAAGAGATACGCAGTATTTT; D: TRBD2; J: TRBJ2-3; size: -; V: TRBV5-6
CDR3: CASSLRTTEAFF; DNA: TGTGCCAGCAGCTTGAGGACCACTGAAGCTTTCTTT; D: -; J: TRBJ1-1; size: many; V: TRBV7-9
CDR3: CSVGGDREHEQYF; DNA: TGCAGCGTTGGTGGTGACAGGGAGCACGAGCAGTACTTC; D: TRBD1; J: TRBJ2-7; size: -; V: TRBV29-1
CDR3: CASSQDDGNEQFF; DNA: TGCGCCAGCAGCCAAGATGACGGCAATGAGCAGTTCTTC; D: -; J: TRBJ2-1; size: -; V: TRBV4-1
CDR3: CSARDLSSAGGAETQYF; DNA: TGCAGTGCTAGAGATCTATCGTCGGCGGGAGGGGCGGAGACCCAGTACTTC; D: TRBD2; J: TRBJ2-5; size: many; V: TRBV20-1
CDR3: CASSHTSGKLFF; DNA: TGTGCCAGCAGTCACACTAGCGGGAAGCTGTTTTTT; D: TRBD2; J: TRBJ2-2; size: few; V: TRBV7-2